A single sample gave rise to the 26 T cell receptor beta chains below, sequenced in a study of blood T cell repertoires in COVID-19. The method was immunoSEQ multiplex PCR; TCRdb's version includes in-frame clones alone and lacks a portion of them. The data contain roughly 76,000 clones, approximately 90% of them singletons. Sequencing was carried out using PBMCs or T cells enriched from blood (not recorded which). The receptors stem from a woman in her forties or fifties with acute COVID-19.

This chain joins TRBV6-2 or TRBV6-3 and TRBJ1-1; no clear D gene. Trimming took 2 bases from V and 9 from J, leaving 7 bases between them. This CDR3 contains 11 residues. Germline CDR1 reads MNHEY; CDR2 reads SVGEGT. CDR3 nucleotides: TGTGCCAGCAGTTACGAGACAAAAGCTTTCTTT. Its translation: CASSYETKAFF.

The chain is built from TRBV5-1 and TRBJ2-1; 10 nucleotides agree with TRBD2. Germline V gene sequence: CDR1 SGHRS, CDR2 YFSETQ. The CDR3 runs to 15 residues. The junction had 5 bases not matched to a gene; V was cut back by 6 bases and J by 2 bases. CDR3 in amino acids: CASTDTSGTYNEQFF. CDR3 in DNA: TGCGCCAGCACCGACACTAGCGGGACCTACAATGAGCAGTTCTTC.

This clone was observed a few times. The CDR3 sequence is CATSDPGRTAQRDTQYF. The CDR3 DNA sequence: TGTGCCACCAGTGATCCCGGACGGACTGCCCAGAGGGATACGCAGTATTTT. The V gene is TRBV24-1, the J gene TRBJ2-3; tentatively, D is TRBD2 (5 bases). Trimming left V 3 bases short and J 6 bases short, with 21 bases between. This CDR3 contains 17 residues. CDR1 is KGHDR and CDR2 is SFDVKD in the germline V gene.

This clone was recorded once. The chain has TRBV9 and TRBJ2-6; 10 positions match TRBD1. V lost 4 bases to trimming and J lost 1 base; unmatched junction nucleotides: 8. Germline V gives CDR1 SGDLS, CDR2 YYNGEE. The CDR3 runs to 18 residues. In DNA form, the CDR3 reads TGTGCCAGCAGCCCCCGGGACAGGGGAGAGTCTGGGGCCAACGTCCTGACTTTC. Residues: CASSPRDRGESGANVLTF.

CDR3 loop: CASSYRALISYNSPLHF. CDR3 in DNA: TGTGCCAGCAGTTATCGAGCCTTAATCTCCTATAATTCACCCCTCCACTTT. The chain links TRBV6-2 or TRBV6-3 to TRBJ1-6; D not certain. This CDR3 region has 17 residues. The ends were cut back, 3 bases at V and 0 bases at J, with 12 bases in the middle. CDR1 is MNHEY, CDR2 SVGEGT, per germline.

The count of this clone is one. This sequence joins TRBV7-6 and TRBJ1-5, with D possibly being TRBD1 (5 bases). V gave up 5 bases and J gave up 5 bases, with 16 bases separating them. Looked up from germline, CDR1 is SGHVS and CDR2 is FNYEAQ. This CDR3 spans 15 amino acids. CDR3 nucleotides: TGTGCCAGCAGCCAGACAGTCCCCCTGGATCAGCCCCAGCATTTT. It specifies CASSQTVPLDQPQHF.

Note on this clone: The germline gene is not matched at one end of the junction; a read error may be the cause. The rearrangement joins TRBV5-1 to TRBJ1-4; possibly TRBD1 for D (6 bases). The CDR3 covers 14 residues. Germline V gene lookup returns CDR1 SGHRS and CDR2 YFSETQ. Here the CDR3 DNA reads TGCGCCAGCAGTTTGGGGGGGCACGATGAAAAACTGTTTTTT. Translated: CASSLGGHDEKLFF. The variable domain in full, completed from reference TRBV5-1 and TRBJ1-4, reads KAGVTQTPRYLIKTRGQQVTLSCSPISGHRSVSWYQQTPGQGLQFLFEYFSETQRNKGNFPGRFSGRQFSNSRSEMNVSTLELGDSALYLCASSLGGHDEKLFFGSGTQLSVL.

The CDR3 DNA is TGTGCCATCAGTGAGTCGAGCCCGGGACAGGTCTCTGGAAACACCATATATTTT. Amino acids: CAISESSPGQVSGNTIYF. The V gene is TRBV10-3, the J gene TRBJ1-3; 8 bases map to TRBD1. The CDR3 consists of 18 residues. After removal of 0 bases from V and 0 bases from J, the junction contained 7 bases not matched to a gene. CDR1 ENHRY and CDR2 SYGVKD come from the germline V gene.

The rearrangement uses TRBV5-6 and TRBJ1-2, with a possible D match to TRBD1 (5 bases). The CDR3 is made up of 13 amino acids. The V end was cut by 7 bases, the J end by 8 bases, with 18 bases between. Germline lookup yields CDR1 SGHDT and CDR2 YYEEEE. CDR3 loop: CASGPTGPAGYTF. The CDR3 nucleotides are TGTGCCAGCGGCCCCACAGGACCTGCAGGCTACACCTTC. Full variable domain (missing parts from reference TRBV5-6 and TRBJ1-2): DAGVTQSPTHLIKTRGQQVTLRCSPKSGHDTVSWYQQALGQGPQFIFQYYEEEERQRGNFPDRFSGHQFPNYSSELNVNALLLGDSALYLCASGPTGPAGYTFGSGTRLTVV.

The CDR3 coding sequence is TGTGCAAGTCGCCTTTACCCCCAGGGGGCGAACACTGAAGCTTTCTTT. Amino acids: CASRLYPQGANTEAFF. This chain uses TRBV12-2 with TRBJ1-1; the table's D gene call, TRBD1, was not cross checked with the DNA. TRBV12-2 is deemed a pseudogene. The CDR3 has 16 residues.

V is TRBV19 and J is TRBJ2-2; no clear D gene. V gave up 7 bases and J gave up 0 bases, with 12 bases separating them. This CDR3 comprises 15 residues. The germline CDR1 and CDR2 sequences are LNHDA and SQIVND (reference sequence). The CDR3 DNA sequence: TGTGCCAGTACCTTGGGCCTCGCGAACACCGGGGAGCTGTTTTTT. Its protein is CASTLGLANTGELFF. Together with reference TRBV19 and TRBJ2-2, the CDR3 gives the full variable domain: DGGITQSPKYLFRKEGQNVTLSCEQNLNHDAMYWYRQDPGQGLRLIYYSQIVNDFQKGDIAEGYSVSREKKESFPLTVTSAQKNPTAFYLCASTLGLANTGELFFGEGSRLTVL.

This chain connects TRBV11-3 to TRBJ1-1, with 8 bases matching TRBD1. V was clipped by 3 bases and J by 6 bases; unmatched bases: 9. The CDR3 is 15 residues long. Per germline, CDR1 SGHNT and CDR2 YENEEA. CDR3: CASSLAYRGASEAFF. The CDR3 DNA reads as TGTGCCAGCAGCTTGGCATACAGGGGGGCATCTGAAGCTTTCTTT.

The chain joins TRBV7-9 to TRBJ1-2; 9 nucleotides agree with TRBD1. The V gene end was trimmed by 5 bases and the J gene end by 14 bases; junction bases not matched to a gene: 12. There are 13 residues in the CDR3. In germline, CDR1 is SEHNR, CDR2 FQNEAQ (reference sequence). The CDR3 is CASSTGTGSNETF. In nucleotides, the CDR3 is TGTGCCAGCAGCACCGGGACAGGGTCGAATGAGACCTTC.

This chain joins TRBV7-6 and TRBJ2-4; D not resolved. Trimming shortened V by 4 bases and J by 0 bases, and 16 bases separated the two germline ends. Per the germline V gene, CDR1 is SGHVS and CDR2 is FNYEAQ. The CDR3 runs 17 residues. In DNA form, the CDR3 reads TGTGCCAGCAGCTCTTTTCCTCCGGGTAGAGCCAAAAACATTCAGTACTTC. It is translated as CASSSFPPGRAKNIQYF. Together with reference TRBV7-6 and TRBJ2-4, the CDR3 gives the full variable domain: GAGVSQSPRYKVTKRGQDVALRCDPISGHVSLYWYRQALGQGPEFLTYFNYEAQQDKSGLPNDRFSAERPEGSISTLTIQRTEQRDSAMYRCASSSFPPGRAKNIQYFGAGTRLSVL.

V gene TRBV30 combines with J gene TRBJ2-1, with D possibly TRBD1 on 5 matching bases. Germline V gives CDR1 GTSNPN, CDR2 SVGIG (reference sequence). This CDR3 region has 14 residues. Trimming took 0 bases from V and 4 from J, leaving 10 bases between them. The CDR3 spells CAWSVGAGYNEQFF. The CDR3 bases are TGTGCCTGGAGTGTAGGGGCAGGTTACAATGAGCAGTTCTTC.

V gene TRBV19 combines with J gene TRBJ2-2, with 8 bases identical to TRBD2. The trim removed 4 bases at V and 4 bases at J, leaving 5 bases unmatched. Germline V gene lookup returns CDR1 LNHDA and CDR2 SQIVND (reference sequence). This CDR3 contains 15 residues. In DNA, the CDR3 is TGTGCCAGTAGTACTGTAGCGGGAAGCACCGGGGAGCTGTTTTTT. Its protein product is CASSTVAGSTGELFF.

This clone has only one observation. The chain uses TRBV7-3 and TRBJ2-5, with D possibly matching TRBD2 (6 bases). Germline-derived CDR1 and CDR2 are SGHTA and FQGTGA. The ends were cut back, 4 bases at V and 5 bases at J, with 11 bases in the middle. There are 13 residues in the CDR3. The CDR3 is CASSSSRGETQYF. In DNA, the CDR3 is TGTGCCAGCAGCTCCTCCCGGGGGGAGACCCAGTACTTC.

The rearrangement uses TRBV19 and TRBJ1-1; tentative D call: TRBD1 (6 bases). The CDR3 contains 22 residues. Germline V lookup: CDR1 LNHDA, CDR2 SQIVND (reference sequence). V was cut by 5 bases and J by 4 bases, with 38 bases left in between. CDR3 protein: CASSFPGAGSHLITIGSTEAFF. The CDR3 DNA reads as TGTGCCAGTAGTTTTCCAGGGGCCGGATCTCACCTTATAACGATAGGTTCCACTGAAGCTTTCTTT. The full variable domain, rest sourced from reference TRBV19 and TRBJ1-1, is DGGITQSPKYLFRKEGQNVTLSCEQNLNHDAMYWYRQDPGQGLRLIYYSQIVNDFQKGDIAEGYSVSREKKESFPLTVTSAQKNPTAFYLCASSFPGAGSHLITIGSTEAFFGQGTRLTVV.

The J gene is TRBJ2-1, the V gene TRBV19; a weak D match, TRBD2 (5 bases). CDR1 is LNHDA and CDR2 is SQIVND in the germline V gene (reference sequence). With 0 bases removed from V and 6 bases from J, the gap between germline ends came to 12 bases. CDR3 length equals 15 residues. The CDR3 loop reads CASSIDRLAINEQFF. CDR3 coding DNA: TGTGCCAGTAGTATAGATAGGCTAGCTATCAATGAGCAGTTCTTC.

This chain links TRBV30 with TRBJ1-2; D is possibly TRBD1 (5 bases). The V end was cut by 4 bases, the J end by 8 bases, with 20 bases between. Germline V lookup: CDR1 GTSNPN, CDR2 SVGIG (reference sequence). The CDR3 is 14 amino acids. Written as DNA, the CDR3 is TGTGCCTGGAAAAGGGGAGGGGTGGTAGGGGGCTACACCTTC. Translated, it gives CAWKRGGVVGGYTF.

The CDR3 is CASSYPGQGLLNQPQHF. The CDR3 region has the DNA TGTGCCAGCAGTTACCCCGGGCAGGGGCTCCTCAATCAGCCCCAGCATTTT. The chain uses TRBV6-2 or TRBV6-3 and TRBJ1-5; D perhaps matches TRBD1 (6 bases). Germline V gene sequence: CDR1 MNHEY, CDR2 SVGEGT. The CDR3 loop spans 17 amino acids. V lost 2 bases and J 3 bases, leaving 17 bases between the germline ends.

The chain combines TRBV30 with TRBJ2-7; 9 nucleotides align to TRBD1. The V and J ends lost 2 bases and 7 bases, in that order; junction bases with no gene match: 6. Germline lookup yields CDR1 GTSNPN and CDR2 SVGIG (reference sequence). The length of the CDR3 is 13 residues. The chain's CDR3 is CAWSTGQGQEQYF. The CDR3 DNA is TGTGCCTGGAGTACCGGACAGGGGCAGGAGCAGTACTTC. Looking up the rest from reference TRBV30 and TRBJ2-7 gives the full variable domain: SQTIHQWPATLVQPVGSPLSLECTVEGTSNPNLYWYRQAAGRGLQLLFYSVGIGQISSEVPQNLSASRPQDRQFILSSKKLLLSDSGFYLCAWSTGQGQEQYFGPGTRLTVT.

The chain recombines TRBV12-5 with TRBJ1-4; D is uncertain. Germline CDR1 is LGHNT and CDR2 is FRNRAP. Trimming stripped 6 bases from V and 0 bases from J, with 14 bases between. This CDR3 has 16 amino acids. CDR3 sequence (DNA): TGTGCTAGTGGCCCCCGTGGAGGTGCAACTAATGAAAAACTGTTTTTT. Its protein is CASGPRGGATNEKLFF.

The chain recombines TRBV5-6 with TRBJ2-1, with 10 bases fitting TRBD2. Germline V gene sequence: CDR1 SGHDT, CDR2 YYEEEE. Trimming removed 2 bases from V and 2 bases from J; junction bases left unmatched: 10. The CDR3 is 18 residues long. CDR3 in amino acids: CASSFLAGALRPYNEQFF. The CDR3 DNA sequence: TGTGCCAGCAGCTTCCTAGCGGGAGCCCTCCGACCCTACAATGAGCAGTTCTTC.

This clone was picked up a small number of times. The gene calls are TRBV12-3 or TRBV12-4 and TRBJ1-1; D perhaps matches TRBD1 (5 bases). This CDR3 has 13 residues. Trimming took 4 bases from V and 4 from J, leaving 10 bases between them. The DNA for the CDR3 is TGTGCCAGCAGTTGGGGGGGGATCACTGAAGCTTTCTTT. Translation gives CASSWGGITEAFF.

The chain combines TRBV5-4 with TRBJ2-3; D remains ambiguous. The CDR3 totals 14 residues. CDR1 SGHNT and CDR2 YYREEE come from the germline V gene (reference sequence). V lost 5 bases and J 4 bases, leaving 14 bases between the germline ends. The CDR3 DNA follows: TGTGCCAGCAGTTCTCAAGGAGTTGCAGATACGCAGTATTTT. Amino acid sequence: CASSSQGVADTQYF.